Reported below is one T cell receptor beta chain. What it binds is unknown. Within the sample, other DNA sequences also encode this same CDR3. The V end was cut by 1 base, the J end by 6 bases, with 9 bases between. Germline CDR1 is SGHTA and CDR2 is FQGNSA. There are 14 residues in the CDR3. The sample originates from a study of shared clonotypes between healthy human individuals. Study overall: Plates per donor: three CD4 naive, three CD4 memory, two CD8 naive, one CD8 memory.

This was a deep-level run. Generated by immunoSEQ multiplex PCR, the TCRdb table keeps only in-frame clones and is missing some. The table shows over a million clones, with 95% to 99% occurring only once. It was into CD45RA+ naive and CD45RA-negative memory subsets that the CD4+ cells were split. Findings and caveats of the study: Blood was the only sampled material, and tissue repertoires likely differ.

The chain is built from TRBV7-2 and TRBJ2-2, with D possibly TRBD2 on 6 matching bases. Sequencing was done on a sample of naive CD4+ T cells sorted from blood. Subset given: CD45RA+ positively selected. The source is a man aged 25 to 45 in good health. The CDR3 here is CASSLVGRAGELFF. The CDR3 bases are TGTGCCAGCAGCTTAGTCGGGAGAGCCGGGGAGCTGTTTTTT.